These 3 T cell receptor beta chains were sequenced from one sample in a study of human T cells and chemical hapten exposure. Time point: patch test 1, 2 weeks after DPC sensitization. Sample treatment: therapeutic diphenylcyclopropenone sensitization with weekly scalp DPC. In TCRdb, the RACE reads were re-called with MiXCR into one record per CDR3 protein. The sample holds 75,000 to 100,000 distinct CDR3 sequences, 12% seen once. The starting material was whole blood, obtained in connection with sensitization to the hapten diphenylcyclopropenone (DPC). The receptors were gathered from a woman in her sixties or seventies with alopecia areata. Some clones in this sample may be carry-over from other donors' samples.

This clonotype was seen ten or more times. The chain links TRBV7-8 to TRBJ2-5; 11 bases match TRBD2. V trimming: 5 bases; J trimming: 5 bases; junction bases outside the gene matches: 10. This CDR3 is built from 16 residues. CDR1 and CDR2 (germline): SGHVS, FQNEAQ. In DNA, the CDR3 is TGTGCCAGCAGCCATTATAGCGGGGGGGCCGGGGAGACCCAGTACTTC. Translated, it gives CASSHYSGGAGETQYF.

This clonotype was recorded many times. The chain is built from TRBV12-3 or TRBV12-4 and TRBJ1-5; 7 nucleotides match TRBD1. The CDR3 is made up of 15 amino acids. V shed 3 bases and J 5 bases; nucleotides not matched to a gene: 7. The CDR3 region is CASSFSRGVYQPQHF. CDR3 coding DNA: TGTGCCAGCAGTTTCTCCAGGGGGGTCTATCAGCCCCAGCATTTT.

The chain employs TRBV6-5 and TRBJ1-2; D ambiguous. V lost 2 bases to trimming and J lost 4 bases, with 14 bases between them. This CDR3 spans 15 amino acids. Germline CDR1 is MNHEY and CDR2 is SVGAGI. CDR3 residues: CASSYTVVASYGYTF. The CDR3 DNA sequence: TGTGCCAGCAGTTACACGGTCGTAGCCAGCTATGGCTACACCTTC.